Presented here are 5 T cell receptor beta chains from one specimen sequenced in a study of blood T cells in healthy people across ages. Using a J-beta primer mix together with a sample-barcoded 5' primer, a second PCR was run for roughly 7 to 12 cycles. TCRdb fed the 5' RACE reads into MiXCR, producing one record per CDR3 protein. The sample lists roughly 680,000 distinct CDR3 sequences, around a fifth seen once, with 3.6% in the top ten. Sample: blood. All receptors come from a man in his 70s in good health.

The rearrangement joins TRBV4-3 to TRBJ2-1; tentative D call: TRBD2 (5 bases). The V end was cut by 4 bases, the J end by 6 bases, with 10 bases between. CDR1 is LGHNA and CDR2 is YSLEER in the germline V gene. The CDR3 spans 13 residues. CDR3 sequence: CASSPGFSNEQFF. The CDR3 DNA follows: TGCGCCAGCAGCCCGGGGTTTAGCAATGAGCAGTTCTTC.

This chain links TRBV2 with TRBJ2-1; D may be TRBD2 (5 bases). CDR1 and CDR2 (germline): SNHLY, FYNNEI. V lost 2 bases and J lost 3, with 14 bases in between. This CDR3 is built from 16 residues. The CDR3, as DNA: TGTGCCAGCAGTGAACACATCCGGGAACTCTACAATGAGCAGTTCTTC. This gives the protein CASSEHIRELYNEQFF.

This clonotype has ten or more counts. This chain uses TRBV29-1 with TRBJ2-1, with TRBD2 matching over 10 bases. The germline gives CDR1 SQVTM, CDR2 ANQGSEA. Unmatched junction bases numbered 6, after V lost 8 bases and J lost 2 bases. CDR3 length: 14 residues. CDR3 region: CSTRTSGAYNEQFF. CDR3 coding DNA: TGCAGCACACGGACTAGCGGAGCCTACAATGAGCAGTTCTTC.

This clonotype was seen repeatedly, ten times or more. The CDR3 nucleotides read TGTGCCAGCAGTCAGGACAGGGACGAGCAGTACTTC. Translated: CASSQDRDEQYF. This sequence joins TRBV28 and TRBJ2-7; 8 bases are a match to TRBD1. In germline, CDR1 is MDHEN, CDR2 SYDVKM. The junction had 2 bases not matched to a gene; V was cut back by 5 bases and J by 5 bases. The CDR3 runs 12 residues.

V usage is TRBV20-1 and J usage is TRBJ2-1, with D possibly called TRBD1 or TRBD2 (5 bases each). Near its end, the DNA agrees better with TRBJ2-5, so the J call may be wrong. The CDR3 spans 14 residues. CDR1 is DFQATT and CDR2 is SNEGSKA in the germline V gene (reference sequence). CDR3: CSARMGDPRETQYF. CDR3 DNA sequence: TGCAGTGCCAGGATGGGGGACCCGCGGGAGACCCAGTACTTC.